The 3 T cell receptor beta chains given below trace back to one sample, sequenced in a study of response to subunit inactivated influenza vaccine. TCRdb processed the RT-PCR reads anew with MiXCR; each CDR3 protein has one entry. There are about 520,000 distinct CDR3 sequences in the sample; 7.2% occur only once, and 10% to 15% lies in the top ten. The material sequenced was PBMCs from blood, taken less than 30 months after vaccination. The source is a man aged 50 to 69 who received an inactivated influenza vaccine.

The chain employs TRBV7-6 and TRBJ2-7; TRBD1 aligns across 9 bases. V shed 0 bases and J 4 bases; nucleotides not matched to a gene: 4. In germline, CDR1 is SGHVS, CDR2 FNYEAQ. CDR3 size: 15 residues. The CDR3 region has the DNA TGTGCCAGCAGCTTAGCGCAGGACAGGGGTTACGAGCAGTACTTC. Its translation: CASSLAQDRGYEQYF.

V usage is TRBV20-1 and J usage is TRBJ1-6; D is unclear. The CDR3 totals 13 residues. Germline V gene lookup returns CDR1 DFQATT and CDR2 SNEGSKA (reference sequence). V was clipped by 3 bases and J by 5 bases, with 8 bases between them. Written as DNA, the CDR3 is TGCAGTGCTAGTCCTGAACATAATTCACCCCTCCACTTT. Translation: CSASPEHNSPLHF.

The chain carries TRBV5-8 and TRBJ2-3; tentatively, D is TRBD2 (6 bases). CDR3 length equals 15 residues. Trimming pared 1 base from V and 3 bases from J, leaving 12 bases between. Germline-derived CDR1 and CDR2 are SGHTS and YDEGEE. The CDR3 loop reads CASSLIPTSTDTQYF. CDR3 in DNA: TGTGCCAGCAGCTTGATCCCGACTAGTACAGATACGCAGTATTTT.